This T cell receptor (beta chain) was obtained from a study of T cells in Graves' hyperthyroidism and ophthalmopathy. This CDR3 contains 15 residues. Trimming pared 3 bases from V and 5 bases from J, leaving 16 bases between. Germline CDR1 LNHDA, CDR2 SQIVND (reference sequence). The CDR3 regions of TCR beta were amplified from RNA transcripts. Initially, a first-round RT-PCR of the TCR CDR3 employed the HTBI primer set. TCRdb fed the multiplex PCR reads into MiXCR, producing one record per CDR3 protein. The sample has 750,000 to 900,000 distinct CDR3 sequences, more than 30% seen once; the top ten hold 8.9%.

Sequencing was carried out using blood. The TCR originated in a man aged 18 to 30 with Graves' hyperthyroidism. The chain uses TRBV19 and TRBJ2-5; a weak D match, TRBD2 (6 bases). In nucleotides, the CDR3 is TGTGCCAGTAGTATGGGGCGGGGACTTGGGGAGACCCAGTACTTC. Protein product: CASSMGRGLGETQYF.